The T cell receptor beta chain described here comes from a study of technical replicates of blood from a handful of donors. V shed 0 bases and J shed 7 bases, with 10 bases lying between them. In germline, CDR1 is SGHNT, CDR2 YENEEA. The CDR3 is 14 residues long. Some clones are missing from TCRdb's copy, which holds only in-frame ones; the method was immunoSEQ multiplex PCR. Of some 77,000 clones listed, roughly 90% are singletons. This chain links TRBV11-3 with TRBJ2-1; D call uncertain. Sequencing input: T cells isolated from PBMCs. This clonotype was sampled from a human donor in good health. The CDR3 here is CASSLDPSRNEQFF. DNA of the CDR3: TGTGCCAGCAGCTTAGACCCGAGCCGGAATGAGCAGTTCTTC.